The clone carrying this T cell receptor (beta chain) was seen once. What it binds is not known. This record belongs to a study of CD8+ T cells in alopecia areata. Study-wide context: Dosing spanned 6 to 18 months on tofacitinib, then 6 months off drug.

Specified treatment: oral pan-JAK inhibitor, 5-10 mg twice daily. Researchers gathered lesional scalp punch biopsies and peripheral blood from patients with alopecia areata. Investigators isolated RNA and reverse transcribed it into cDNA to act as the sequencing template. Assay used: immunoSEQ multiplex PCR; TCRdb lists only in-frame clones, some missing. Among 65,000 to 75,000 clones listed, 29% were seen once. Study-wide points: Possibly because of HLA-related factors, TCR sharing was less clear across patients than in mice. It was lesional scalp, especially alopecia totalis/universalis, that showed higher clonality than normal scalp.

Per germline, CDR1 MNHEY and CDR2 SMNVEV (reference sequence). CDR3 size: 13 residues. Trimming pared 6 bases from V and 3 bases from J, leaving 9 bases between. Specimen: CD8+ T cells sorted from blood, collected at week 4, from a patient treated with tofacitinib. The receptor was derived from a human donor with alopecia areata. The rearrangement uses TRBV27 and TRBJ2-1; D call uncertain. This CDR3 is CASSLQSYNEQFF. The CDR3 DNA sequence: TGTGCCAGCAGCCTCCAAAGCTACAATGAGCAGTTCTTC.